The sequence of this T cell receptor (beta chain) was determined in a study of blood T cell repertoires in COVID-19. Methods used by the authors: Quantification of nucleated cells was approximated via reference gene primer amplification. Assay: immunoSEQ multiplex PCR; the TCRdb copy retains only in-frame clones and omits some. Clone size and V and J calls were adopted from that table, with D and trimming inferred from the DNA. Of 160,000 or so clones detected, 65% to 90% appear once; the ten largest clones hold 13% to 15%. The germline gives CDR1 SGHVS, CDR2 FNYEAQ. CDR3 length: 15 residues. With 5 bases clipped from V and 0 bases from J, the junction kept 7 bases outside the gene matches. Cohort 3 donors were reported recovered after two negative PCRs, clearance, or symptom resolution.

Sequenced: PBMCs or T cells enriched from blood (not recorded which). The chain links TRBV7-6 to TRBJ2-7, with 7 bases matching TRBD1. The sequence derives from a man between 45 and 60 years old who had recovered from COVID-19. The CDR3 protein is CASSLGQVSSYEQYF. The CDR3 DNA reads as TGTGCCAGCAGCCTCGGACAGGTGAGCTCCTACGAGCAGTACTTC.